Presented here are 27 T cell receptor beta chains from one specimen sequenced in a study of blood T cell repertoires in COVID-19. Assay: immunoSEQ multiplex PCR; the TCRdb copy retains only in-frame clones and omits some. Among 400,000 to 550,000 clones listed, around 89% were seen once. The sample comprised peripheral blood. The origin of the receptors is a woman under 40 with acute or convalescent COVID-19.

The V gene is TRBV12-3 or TRBV12-4, the J gene TRBJ1-1; D remains unclear. V was trimmed by 6 bases and J by 0 bases, leaving 8 bases between them. The CDR3 loop spans 13 amino acids. The CDR3 protein is CASRSYMNTEAFF. The CDR3 region has the DNA TGTGCCAGCAGGTCTTATATGAACACTGAAGCTTTCTTT.

The V and J genes are TRBV29-1 and TRBJ1-5; maybe TRBD1 (6 bases). CDR1 and CDR2 from the germline V gene are SQVTM and ANQGSEA. This CDR3 has 11 residues. V gave up 5 bases and J gave up 12 bases, with 14 bases separating them. In DNA form, the CDR3 reads TGCAGCGTTCTCACACAGGGTTTCCAGCATTTT. Its translation is CSVLTQGFQHF.

The V call is TRBV6-1, the J call TRBJ2-1; tentatively, D is TRBD2 (6 bases). V lost 2 bases, J lost 4 bases, and 12 bases lay in between. The germline V gene has CDR1 MNHNS and CDR2 SASEGT. This CDR3 is 15 amino acids long. CDR3 bases: TGTGCCAGCAGTGAACGGGGGACGGAGTACAATGAGCAGTTCTTC. This encodes CASSERGTEYNEQFF.

V usage is TRBV23-1 and J usage is TRBJ2-1, with TRBD2 identical over 16 bases. TRBV23-1 is noted as an ORF with a role that remains uncertain. With V trimmed by 10 bases and J by 8 bases, 11 bases remained unmatched. The CDR3 covers 16 residues. The CDR3 sequence is CANLFTGTSGGDEQFF. The CDR3 DNA reads as TGCGCCAACTTATTTACCGGGACTAGCGGGGGGGATGAGCAGTTCTTC.

V and J are TRBV5-4 and TRBJ2-1; TRBD2 aligns across 9 bases. Germline loops: CDR1 SGHNT, CDR2 YYREEE (reference sequence). This CDR3 region has 14 residues. Unmatched junction bases numbered 5, after V lost 4 bases and J lost 6 bases. This CDR3 reads CASSTRLAANEQFF. DNA of the CDR3: TGTGCCAGCAGCACCCGACTAGCGGCCAATGAGCAGTTCTTC.

The rearrangement links TRBV5-4 to TRBJ2-1; maybe TRBD2 (6 bases). The V and J ends lost 4 bases and 8 bases respectively, with 19 bases between them. This CDR3 is 15 amino acids long. Germline CDR1 is SGHNT and CDR2 is YYREEE (reference sequence). As DNA, the CDR3 is TGTGCCAGCAGCCACAAAGCGGGCCCCGGAGATGAGCAGTTCTTC. It codes for CASSHKAGPGDEQFF.

The genes are TRBV6-5 and TRBJ2-1, with 7 bases identical to TRBD1. Germline V gives CDR1 MNHEY, CDR2 SVGAGI. This CDR3 is 13 amino acids long. Trimming took 6 bases from V and 10 from J; bases not matched to a gene: 9. Here the CDR3 reads CASRRYRGGEQFF. CDR3 sequence (DNA): TGTGCCAGCAGGCGATACAGGGGCGGGGAGCAGTTCTTC.

In this sample, this clone turned up a few times. The chain recombines TRBV11-3 with TRBJ2-5, with 10 bases identical to TRBD2. The CDR3 has 15 amino acids. Losses at the gene ends were 1 base for V and 4 bases for J; bases not matched to a gene: 3. Germline CDR1 reads SGHNT; CDR2 reads YENEEA. The CDR3 DNA follows: TGTGCCAGCAGCTTAGGGGGACTAGCGACAGAGACCCAGTACTTC. Its translation: CASSLGGLATETQYF.

The chain joins TRBV28 to TRBJ2-7; 8 bases match TRBD1. The length of the CDR3 is 18 residues. Trimming at V came to 4 bases and at J to 4 bases, leaving 18 bases not matched to a gene. Germline V gene sequence: CDR1 MDHEN, CDR2 SYDVKM. The CDR3 protein is CASSSRSPRTGSKYEQYF. CDR3 DNA: TGTGCCAGCAGTTCCCGCTCACCGCGGACAGGGAGCAAATACGAGCAGTACTTC.

The genes are TRBV27 and TRBJ1-2, with unresolved D. Germline V CDR1 and CDR2: MNHEY, SMNVEV (reference sequence). The CDR3 sequence is 17 residues long. The ends were cut back, 6 bases at V and 5 bases at J, with 25 bases in the middle. This CDR3 is CASSYPPGQEGDYGYTF. CDR3 coding DNA: TGTGCCAGCAGCTACCCACCCGGGCAGGAGGGTGATTATGGCTACACCTTC.

This chain links TRBV2 with TRBJ2-3, with 7 bases aligning to TRBD2. Germline lookup yields CDR1 SNHLY and CDR2 FYNNEI. This CDR3 region has 14 residues. The trim removed 6 bases at V and 2 bases at J, leaving 5 bases unmatched. CDR3 in amino acids: CASRGGVITDTQYF. CDR3 nucleotide sequence: TGTGCCAGCAGGGGAGGGGTGATCACAGATACGCAGTATTTT.

The V gene is TRBV15, the J gene TRBJ2-7; 8 nucleotides align to TRBD1. Losses at the gene ends were 0 bases for V and 1 base for J; bases not matched to a gene: 2. CDR3 length: 15 amino acids. In germline, CDR1 is LNHNV, CDR2 YYDKDF (reference sequence). The CDR3 DNA sequence: TGTGCCACCAGCAGAGAACAGGGGGTTTCCTACGAGCAGTACTTC. It translates to CATSREQGVSYEQYF.

This clone was recorded once. CDR3 region: CASRGDRGVYQPQHF. The CDR3 DNA reads as TGTGCCAGCAGGGGCGACAGGGGGGTGTACCAGCCCCAGCATTTT. The chain links TRBV6-5 to TRBJ1-5; 9 bases are shared with TRBD1. The CDR3 runs to 15 residues. Unmatched junction bases numbered 10, after V lost 6 bases and J lost 7 bases. CDR1 and CDR2 from the germline V gene are MNHEY and SVGAGI.

The chain combines TRBV7-3 with TRBJ2-2; 8 positions agree with TRBD1. CDR1 SGHTA and CDR2 FQGTGA come from the germline V gene. This CDR3 is built from 16 residues. Trimming at V came to 4 bases and at J to 4 bases, leaving 8 bases not matched to a gene. Written as DNA, the CDR3 is TGTGCCAGCAGCTCCGGGACAGGCTACGGCACCGGGGAGCTGTTTTTT. It yields the protein CASSSGTGYGTGELFF.

J is TRBJ1-1 and V is TRBV19; D not certain. The CDR3 length is 13 residues. From germline, CDR1 is LNHDA and CDR2 SQIVND (reference sequence). Trimming pared 5 bases from V and 1 base from J, leaving 8 bases between. The CDR3 loop reads CASSSGRNTEAFF. The CDR3 bases are TGTGCCAGTAGTTCAGGCAGGAACACTGAAGCTTTCTTT. The full variable domain, completed using reference TRBV19 and TRBJ1-1, is DGGITQSPKYLFRKEGQNVTLSCEQNLNHDAMYWYRQDPGQGLRLIYYSQIVNDFQKGDIAEGYSVSREKKESFPLTVTSAQKNPTAFYLCASSSGRNTEAFFGQGTRLTVV.

CDR3 DNA sequence: TGTGCCAGCAGCCCCGATCGGGGGGGCGAGACCCAGTACTTC. Protein product: CASSPDRGGETQYF. This chain uses TRBV13 with TRBJ2-5; 8 bases align to TRBD2. The CDR3 totals 14 residues. Per the germline V gene, CDR1 is PRHDT and CDR2 is FYEKMQ (reference sequence). Germline trimming cut 5 bases from V and 5 bases from J; bases unmatched to any gene: 7.

This chain joins TRBV6-5 and TRBJ2-7; 8 positions agree with TRBD2. This CDR3 is built from 13 residues. V shed 7 bases and J 2 bases; nucleotides not matched to a gene: 4. Germline V CDR1 and CDR2: MNHEY, SVGAGI. This CDR3 is CASKAGVTYEQYF. The CDR3 DNA reads as TGTGCCAGCAAAGCGGGGGTGACCTACGAGCAGTACTTC.

The J gene is TRBJ1-1, the V gene TRBV6-6, with D perhaps TRBD1 (5 bases). The CDR3 totals 15 residues. CDR1 is MNHNY, CDR2 SVGAGI, per germline (reference sequence). Trimming shortened V by 6 bases and J by 0 bases, and 14 bases separated the two germline ends. CDR3 nucleotides: TGTGCCAGCAGAAATGGGGGAGGCGTGAACACTGAAGCTTTCTTT. This encodes CASRNGGGVNTEAFF.

The chain uses TRBV5-6 and TRBJ1-2; tentative D call: TRBD1 (5 bases). Deletions cut 2 bases from V and 8 bases from J, with 16 bases between. Germline V CDR1 and CDR2: SGHDT, YYEEEE. CDR3 size: 14 residues. DNA of the CDR3: TGTGCCAGCAGCTTCCTTGGGGCCCGGGTGGGCTACACCTTC. Amino acids: CASSFLGARVGYTF.

Written as DNA, the CDR3 is TGTGCCAGCAGCCCAATAGCGGGGGGGACAGGACGCTTCCAAGAGACCCAGTACTTC. The encoded protein is CASSPIAGGTGRFQETQYF. The chain carries TRBV7-8 and TRBJ2-5; 11 nucleotides agree with TRBD2. V lost 5 bases and J lost 1; bases outside the gene matches: 15. Looked up from germline, CDR1 is SGHVS and CDR2 is FQNEAQ. CDR3 size: 19 residues. The full variable domain, its missing parts supplied by reference TRBV7-8 and TRBJ2-5, is GAGVSQSPRYKVAKRGQDVALRCDPISGHVSLFWYQQALGQGPEFLTYFQNEAQLDKSGLPSDRFFAERPEGSVSTLKIQRTQQEDSAVYLCASSPIAGGTGRFQETQYFGPGTRLLVL.

This clone has only one observation. The rearrangement links TRBV13 to TRBJ1-6; TRBD1 might be the D (5 bases). This CDR3 is built from 14 residues. Germline V gives CDR1 PRHDT, CDR2 FYEKMQ (reference sequence). The V end lost 0 bases, the J end lost 9 bases, and 9 bases lay between the germline ends. The CDR3 here is CASSLGGVGSPLHF. CDR3 sequence (DNA): TGTGCCAGCAGCTTAGGAGGGGTAGGTTCACCCCTCCACTTT.

This clone showed up just once. The rearrangement joins TRBV3-1 (or the pseudogene TRBV3-2) to TRBJ1-5, with D unclear. The ends were cut back, 1 base at V and 7 bases at J, with 11 bases in the middle. The CDR3 has 14 amino acids. The germline gives CDR1 LGHDT, CDR2 YNNKEL (reference sequence). CDR3 nucleotides: TGTGCCAGCAGCCAAGTTTACGGAGGGCAGCCCCAGCATTTT. Its protein product is CASSQVYGGQPQHF.

The chain employs TRBV28 and TRBJ1-2; possible D gene TRBD1, 6 bases. The V and J ends lost 3 bases and 4 bases respectively, with 9 bases between them. In germline, CDR1 is MDHEN, CDR2 SYDVKM. CDR3 length: 13 residues. CDR3 residues: CASSFTGIYGYTF. The CDR3, as DNA: TGTGCCAGCAGTTTCACAGGGATCTATGGCTACACCTTC.

The DNA of the CDR3 is TGTGCCAGCAGCTTAGCGGGGGGGTCTGGGGCCAACGTCCTGACTTTC. Translated, it gives CASSLAGGSGANVLTF. The chain joins TRBV7-6 to TRBJ2-6; 7 nucleotides agree with TRBD2. Germline assignment: CDR1 SGHVS and CDR2 FNYEAQ. With 0 bases clipped from V and 1 base from J, the junction kept 0 bases outside the gene matches. The CDR3 totals 16 residues.

The CDR3 loop is CASNQGQKNTEAFF. CDR3 bases: TGTGCCAGCAACCAGGGGCAGAAAAACACTGAAGCTTTCTTT. The chain carries TRBV2 and TRBJ1-1, with a possible D match to TRBD1 (6 bases). The germline V and J ends were trimmed by 7 bases and 2 bases, with 14 bases remaining between them. CDR1 is SNHLY and CDR2 is FYNNEI in the germline V gene. The CDR3 runs 14 residues.

The CDR3 spells CASSLGPRGGAETQYF. The CDR3 coding sequence is TGCGCCAGCAGCTTGGGGCCACGGGGGGGCGCTGAGACCCAGTACTTC. The chain links TRBV5-1 to TRBJ2-5; 8 nucleotides align to TRBD2. The CDR3 totals 16 residues. Looked up from germline, CDR1 is SGHRS and CDR2 is YFSETQ. V was pared by 0 bases and J by 5 bases, with 9 bases of the junction left unmatched.

The chain employs TRBV29-1 and TRBJ2-3, with D maybe TRBD2 (6 bases). The V gene's germline CDR1 is SQVTM and CDR2 ANQGSEA. Between the trimmed V and J ends, which lost 4 bases and 2 bases, there was a span of 10 bases. This CDR3 comprises 13 residues. In DNA, the CDR3 is TGCAGCGTTGGGGGGGTACCCACAGATACGCAGTATTTT. Its translation is CSVGGVPTDTQYF.